This T cell receptor beta chain was obtained from a study of T cells after posttransplantation cyclophosphamide. Regarding the study as a whole: Donor-recipient repertoire similarity was low at 1-2 months, rising over year one. TRB clonality was highly associated with recipient CMV seropositivity and reactivation. Blood and skin or GI T cell repertoires showed limited TRB overlap.

This clone has a handful of counts. Its antigen remains unknown. This may be a read error: a much more frequent sequence differs by one nucleotide. The protocol was immunoSEQ multiplex PCR, while the TCRdb copy is restricted to in-frame clones and leaves out a portion. This sample has about 36,000 clones, each found more than once. Germline assignment: CDR1 LNHDA and CDR2 SQIVND (reference sequence). There are 12 residues in the CDR3. The J gene is TRBJ1-1, the V gene TRBV19; D not resolved. Sequencing was carried out using PBMCs. This clonotype was obtained from a girl aged 10-17 years in good health, CMV-negative, and a related stem cell transplant donor. The CDR3 spells CASSDGYTEASF. The DNA of the CDR3 is TGTGCCAGTAGTGACGGGTACACTGAAGCTTCCTTT.